The next 13 T cell receptor beta chains were all read from a single sample in a study of Graves' ophthalmopathy and Graves' hyperthyroidism. Using RNA transcripts, the TCR beta CDR3 regions were amplified. First-round RT-PCR with HTBI primers preceded a second-round multiplex PCR. TCRdb reprocessed the multiplex PCR reads with MiXCR, giving one entry per CDR3 protein. The sample contains about 550,000 distinct CDR3 sequences, about 40% of which appear only once. Material for sequencing was peripheral blood or thyroid tissue (not recorded which). The receptor source for this set is an adult man with Graves' hyperthyroidism.

CDR3 region: CASSGTGENTGELFF. The CDR3 DNA reads as TGTGCCAGCAGTGGGACAGGGGAGAACACCGGGGAGCTGTTTTTT. The chain is built from TRBV2 and TRBJ2-2; the match to TRBD1 covers 9 bases. The ends lost 4 bases at V and 1 base at J; junction bases unmatched: 1. The germline CDR1 and CDR2 sequences are SNHLY and FYNNEI. The CDR3 loop spans 15 amino acids.

This rearrangement joins TRBV2 to TRBJ2-6; D gene ambiguous. CDR3 length: 13 amino acids. Per germline, CDR1 SNHLY and CDR2 FYNNEI. Trimming pared 2 bases from V and 5 bases from J, leaving 4 bases between. This CDR3 is CASSEPRANVLTF. CDR3 DNA sequence: TGTGCCAGCAGTGAACCTAGGGCCAACGTCCTGACTTTC. The full variable domain, in which reference TRBV2 and TRBJ2-6 provide the parts outside the CDR3, is EPEVTQTPSHQVTQMGQEVILRCVPISNHLYFYWYRQILGQKVEFLVSFYNNEISEKSEIFDDQFSVERPDGSNFTLKIRSTKLEDSAMYFCASSEPRANVLTFGAGSRLTVL.

This clonotype was detected ten times or more. J is TRBJ2-7 and V is TRBV12-5; TRBD1 matches at 7 bases. Germline V gene lookup returns CDR1 LGHNT and CDR2 FRNRAP. The CDR3 runs to 11 residues. The J segment lost 7 bases and the V segment lost 4 bases, leaving 1 base of the junction unmatched. CDR3 nucleotides: TGTGCTAGTGGTTCACAGGGGGAGCAGTACTTC. Protein: CASGSQGEQYF.

This clonotype occurred many times. The J gene is TRBJ1-4, the V gene TRBV12-3 or TRBV12-4; a weak D match, TRBD1 (5 bases). Trimming took 5 bases from V and 3 from J, leaving 10 bases between them. The CDR3 sequence is 14 residues long. Here the CDR3 DNA reads TGTGCCAGCAGTGGGACCGGTGCTAATGAAAAACTGTTTTTT. It specifies CASSGTGANEKLFF.

This clonotype showed up many times. The chain uses TRBV15 and TRBJ1-6; no clear D gene. The germline V gene has CDR1 LNHNV and CDR2 YYDKDF (reference sequence). The CDR3 runs to 14 residues. The V gene lost 1 base and the J gene lost 4 bases, with 5 bases spanning the gap. In nucleotides, the CDR3 is TGTGCCACCAGCAGAGCAGGATATAATTCACCCCTCCACTTT. Its protein product is CATSRAGYNSPLHF.

Note on this clonotype: A much larger clone differs from this one at a single base, so this may be a read error. The rearrangement links TRBV12-3 or TRBV12-4 to TRBJ1-2; TRBD1 matches 11 bases. The CDR3 sequence is 16 residues long. CDR3 amino acids: CDSSPYGGQGVGGYTF. In DNA, the CDR3 is TGTGACAGCAGTCCTTACGGGGGACAGGGGGTTGGTGGCTACACCTTC.

This clonotype was counted between two and nine times. The chain links TRBV5-1 to TRBJ1-2; 10 positions agree with TRBD1. The ends lost 4 bases at V and 6 bases at J; junction bases unmatched: 9. Germline lookup yields CDR1 SGHRS and CDR2 YFSETQ. The CDR3 runs 15 residues. The CDR3 here is CASSLGQGVLDGYTF. In nucleotides, the CDR3 is TGCGCCAGCAGCCTCGGACAGGGGGTTTTGGATGGCTACACCTTC.

This clonotype was picked up many times. V and J are TRBV5-1 and TRBJ2-5; TRBD1 matches at 8 bases. The germline V gene has CDR1 SGHRS and CDR2 YFSETQ. CDR3 length: 14 amino acids. V lost 5 bases, J lost 2 bases, and 5 bases stayed unmatched. The CDR3 region is CASRQQGVQETQYF. For the CDR3, the DNA is TGCGCCAGCAGGCAACAGGGGGTGCAAGAGACCCAGTACTTC.

Many counts were recorded for this clonotype. The chain employs TRBV29-1 and TRBJ1-1; D unclear. The V end lost 5 bases, the J end lost 0 bases, and 13 bases lay between the germline ends. Germline CDR1 and CDR2: SQVTM and ANQGSEA. The CDR3 sequence is 14 residues long. CDR3: CSVLLVGVNTEAFF. CDR3 DNA sequence: TGCAGCGTTCTGTTGGTTGGTGTGAACACTGAAGCTTTCTTT.

The chain has TRBV19 and TRBJ1-2; 10 positions match TRBD1. Germline V gives CDR1 LNHDA, CDR2 SQIVND (reference sequence). The CDR3 runs to 15 residues. V trimming: 5 bases; J trimming: 6 bases; junction bases outside the gene matches: 9. The CDR3 nucleotides read TGTGCCAGTAGTCAGAGGGACAGGGGAAACCATGGCTACACCTTC. It codes for CASSQRDRGNHGYTF.

A word on this clonotype: At one of its ends the junction is not consistent with the germline gene, which may arise from a read error. This chain joins TRBV10-3 and TRBJ1-4, with 7 bases aligning to TRBD1. CDR3 length: 14 residues. The V gene's germline CDR1 is ENHRY and CDR2 SYGVKD. The CDR3 DNA reads TGTGCCGTCAAGCCGGACAGGTCTAATAAAAAACTGTTTTTT. Translated, it gives CAVKPDRSNKKLFF.

The CDR3 region has the DNA TGTGCCAGCAGCTTAACGACTAGCGGGGCAGATACGCAGTATTTT. Protein sequence: CASSLTTSGADTQYF. The rearrangement links TRBV7-3 to TRBJ2-3; 11 bases fit TRBD2. There are 15 residues in the CDR3. After removal of 0 bases from V and 4 bases from J, the junction contained 0 bases not matched to a gene. Germline V lookup: CDR1 SGHTA, CDR2 FQGTGA.

This clonotype came up many times. The genes are TRBV20-1 and TRBJ1-5, with TRBD1 as a possible D gene (5 bases). The ends were cut back, 0 bases at V and 5 bases at J, with 14 bases in the middle. The CDR3 spans 15 residues. CDR1 DFQATT and CDR2 SNEGSKA come from the germline V gene (reference sequence). The CDR3 protein is CSARDRAGIDQPQHF. The CDR3 nucleotides are TGCAGTGCTAGAGATAGAGCAGGGATTGATCAGCCCCAGCATTTT.